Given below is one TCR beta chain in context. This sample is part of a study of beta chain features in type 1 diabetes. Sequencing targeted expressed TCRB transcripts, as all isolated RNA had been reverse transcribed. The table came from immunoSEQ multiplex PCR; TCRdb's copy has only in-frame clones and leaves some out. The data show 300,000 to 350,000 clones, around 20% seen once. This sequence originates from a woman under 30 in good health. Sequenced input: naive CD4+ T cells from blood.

The CDR3 spells CASSTTPPGEEHF. CDR3 bases: TGTGCCAGCAGCACTACCCCCCCGGGGGAGGAGCATTTT. The chain recombines TRBV6-5 with TRBJ1-5; a possible D gene is TRBD1 (5 bases). CDR1 MNHEY and CDR2 SVGAGI come from the germline V gene. CDR3 size: 13 residues. Trimming removed 6 bases from V and 14 bases from J, with 20 bases in between.